Detailed here is one T cell receptor (beta chain). Trimming removed 8 bases from V and 0 bases from J, with 5 bases in between. Germline V lookup: CDR1 SGHNT, CDR2 YENEEA. The CDR3 contains 13 residues. Enrolled during active infection, Seattle patients were then followed longitudinally. The sample comes from a study of blood T cell repertoires in COVID-19. As for the study in general: Acute-phase and convalescent COVID-19 samples originated in the United States, Italy and Spain.

In the original workflow: Reference gene primer amplification gave estimated nucleated cell counts. The repertoire was sequenced with immunoSEQ multiplex PCR; TCRdb's copy has only in-frame clones and lacks some. V, J and clone size derive from that table, while D and trimming were established from the DNA sequence. The data show about 69,000 clones, approximately 86% seen once. The receptor was derived from a man in his forties with COVID-19, enrolled during active disease. Specimen: peripheral blood. The rearrangement links TRBV11-3 to TRBJ2-6, with unresolved D. The CDR3 DNA reads as TGTGCCAGCTGCAGCTCTGGGGCCAACGTCCTGACTTTC. Amino acids: CASCSSGANVLTF.